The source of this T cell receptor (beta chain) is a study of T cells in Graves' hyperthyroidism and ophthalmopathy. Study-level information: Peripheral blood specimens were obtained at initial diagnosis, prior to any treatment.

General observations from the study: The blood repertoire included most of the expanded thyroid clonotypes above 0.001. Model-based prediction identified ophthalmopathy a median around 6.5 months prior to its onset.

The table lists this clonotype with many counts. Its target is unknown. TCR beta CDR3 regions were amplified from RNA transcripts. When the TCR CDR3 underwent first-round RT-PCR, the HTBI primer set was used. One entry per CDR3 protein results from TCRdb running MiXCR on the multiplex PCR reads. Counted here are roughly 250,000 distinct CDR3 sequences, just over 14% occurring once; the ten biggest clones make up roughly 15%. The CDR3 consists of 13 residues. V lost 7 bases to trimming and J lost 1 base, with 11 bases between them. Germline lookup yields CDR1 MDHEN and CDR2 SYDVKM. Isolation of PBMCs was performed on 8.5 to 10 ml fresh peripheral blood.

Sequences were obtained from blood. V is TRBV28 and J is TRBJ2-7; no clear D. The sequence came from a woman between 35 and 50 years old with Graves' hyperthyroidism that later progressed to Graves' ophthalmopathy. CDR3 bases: TGTGCCAGCACCAATGGGAATTCCTACGAGCAGTACTTC. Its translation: CASTNGNSYEQYF.